Listed below are T cell receptor beta chains from one sample, sequenced in a study of T-cell reconstitution after alpha-beta-depleted transplantation in children. TCRdb reprocessed the PCR reads via MiXCR and lists one record per CDR3 protein. Of roughly 610,000 distinct CDR3 sequences listed, 10% to 13% are singletons. The sample here was PBMCs from the stem cell graft donor, taken from the stem cell graft. The source is a human donor who donated a stem cell graft to a child with acute myeloid leukemia. The conserved cysteine and the conserved F or W are not part of the CDR3 here. Each record gives: J gene, V gene, CDR3 protein.

TRBJ2-1,TRBV7-3,ASSRGGGGEQF
TRBJ1-1,TRBV12-3/TRBV12-4,ASSLNPGLTNTEAF
TRBJ1-2,TRBV6-5,ASSYSGGRLGYT
TRBJ2-4,TRBV27,ASSYTSGNIQY
TRBJ2-5,TRBV7-9,ASSLVSGIEETQY
TRBJ2-7,TRBV6-1,ASSPRGTRGQY
TRBJ2-7,TRBV20-1,SANDSPRLQYEQY
TRBJ2-7,TRBV28,ASSLDPSGKSYEQY
TRBJ2-7,TRBV14,ASSQVLGAGFSYEQY
TRBJ2-1,TRBV11-2,ASSFYLTGSSYNEQF
TRBJ1-4,TRBV4-2,ASSQEGGGQTNEKLF
TRBJ2-7,TRBV5-1,ASSLGASGAYEQY
TRBJ2-7,TRBV6-6,ASLQVGEQY
TRBJ2-7,TRBV11-2,ASISRGTSYEQY
TRBJ1-3,TRBV20-1,SAGPRALGNTIY
TRBJ2-2,TRBV19,ASSNRRGQGTWNTGELF
TRBJ2-2,TRBV3-1,ASSQGSGPTGELF
TRBJ2-2,TRBV29-1,SASTGVNTGELF
TRBJ2-1,TRBV20-1,SARDLAGETYNEQF
TRBJ2-1,TRBV18,ASSPLVSEQF
TRBJ2-7,TRBV7-2,ASSVAGGPYEQY
TRBJ2-5,TRBV20-1,SAKLARETQY
TRBJ2-1,TRBV6-2/TRBV6-3,ASSDRGSSYNEQF
TRBJ2-3,TRBV29-1,SVVSGRRTDTQY
TRBJ1-1,TRBV29-1,SSVVSKNTEAF
TRBJ1-3,TRBV7-8,ASSLILPGDSGNTIY
TRBJ2-7,TRBV20-1,SAQTTSGRAYEQY
TRBJ2-1,TRBV7-2,ASSLGSSSYNEQF
TRBJ1-4,TRBV12-3/TRBV12-4,ASSLQFGSTNEKLF
TRBJ2-2,TRBV30,AWTIPGELF
TRBJ1-1,TRBV3-1,ASSQVRTVNTEAF
TRBJ2-7,TRBV10-3,AISGLAGSSYEQY
TRBJ2-1,TRBV5-1,ASSLGPHPNEQF
TRBJ2-3,TRBV10-2,ASSGLLQGASTDTQY
TRBJ1-1,TRBV29-1,SVEDPSGRNTEAF
TRBJ1-1,TRBV6-5,ASSYGLLMGTEAF
TRBJ2-5,TRBV9,ASSASGGRMTQY
TRBJ2-5,TRBV3-1,ASSQGGGTKGETQY
TRBJ2-4,TRBV29-1,SVIPDTGKNIQY
TRBJ1-5,TRBV3-1,ASSHEGGSNQPQH
TRBJ1-1,TRBV28,ASSLYGGQGAAEAF
TRBJ2-1,TRBV6-2/TRBV6-3,ASILGPPGSEQF
TRBJ2-5,TRBV20-1,SASKAGNEETQY
TRBJ2-2,TRBV7-3,ASSFSGSAGELF
TRBJ1-2,TRBV3-1,ASSQAAPGMRYGYT
TRBJ2-1,TRBV12-3/TRBV12-4,ASSFRQQF
TRBJ2-3,TRBV4-3,ASSPGPGGQY
TRBJ1-1,TRBV12-3/TRBV12-4,ASSYRQAEAF
TRBJ2-1,TRBV6-2/TRBV6-3,ASSRTGVYNEQF
TRBJ2-1,TRBV15,ATNTFGTSGSHNEQF
TRBJ2-6,TRBV6-5,ASRVDRGSRGANVLT